This is a list of T cell receptor beta chains from one sample in a study of T-cell reconstitution after alpha-beta-depleted transplantation in children. TCRdb re-analysed the PCR reads in MiXCR, keeping a single row per CDR3 protein. The table shows 700,000 to 950,000 distinct CDR3 sequences, with roughly 15% occurring only once. The input for sequencing was PBMCs, mostly from graft donor cells, taken 360 days after TCRalphabeta/CD19-depleted stem cell transplant. The receptors were gathered from a male patient younger than 18 who had a stem cell transplant for acute lymphoblastic leukemia, so the T cells may come from the graft donor. The CDR3 runs from the conserved cysteine through the conserved F or W. D genes are given only for firm matches. The size field is filled for only some rows; it gives once, few, many or a size class.

d_gene,abundance,j_gene,v_gene,CDR3nt,CDR3aa
TRBD2,-,TRBJ2-3,TRBV4-1,TGCGCCAGCAGCCAAGATCGCCTACGGGCTAGCGGGGTTGGAGATACGCAGTATTTT,CASSQDRLRASGVGDTQYF
-,-,TRBJ2-1,TRBV7-9,TGTGCCAGCCCTACCGTACAGCCGGCCTCCCACAATGAGCAGTTCTTC,CASPTVQPASHNEQFF
-,few,TRBJ2-1,TRBV5-6,TGTGCCAGCATCCTAGGTGGAGCATCTGAGCAGTTCTTC,CASILGGASEQFF
-,many,TRBJ2-7,TRBV12-3/TRBV12-4,TGTGCCAGCAGGGCTAGTGGGCGAAACTCCTACGAGCAGTACTTC,CASRASGRNSYEQYF
TRBD2,-,TRBJ2-7,TRBV5-1,TGCGCCAGCAGCTCCCCATCAGCGGGAGTAGCCTACGAGCAGTACTTC,CASSSPSAGVAYEQYF
-,few,TRBJ2-5,TRBV7-9,TGTGCCAGCAGCCTAGGCCTCCCCCGGGGAACGGAGACCCAGTACTTC,CASSLGLPRGTETQYF
-,many,TRBJ1-1,TRBV20-1,TGCAGTGCTAGAGATTATTTAAGGAACACTGAAGCTTTCTTT,CSARDYLRNTEAFF
TRBD2,few,TRBJ2-7,TRBV12-3/TRBV12-4,TGTGCCAGCAGTACGCAGACTAGCTACTACGAGCAGTACTTC,CASSTQTSYYEQYF
-,-,TRBJ1-4,TRBV19,TGTGCCTGCCAGGATCCAGGGGAAAGCGAAAAACTGTTTTTT,CACQDPGESEKLFF
TRBD2,-,TRBJ2-5,TRBV7-3,TGTGCCAGCAGCCCCCAACGGAGGCTAGCGGGGCCGCAAGAGACCCAGTACTTC,CASSPQRRLAGPQETQYF
-,few,TRBJ2-1,TRBV12-3/TRBV12-4,TGTGCCAGCAGTCACAGGGGGGGCTCCTACAATGAGCAGTTCTTC,CASSHRGGSYNEQFF